This is a list of T cell receptor beta chains from one sample in a study of persistence of HIV-infected CD4 T cells. The antigens these receptors bind are not known. Produced via immunoSEQ multiplex PCR; TCRdb's table is partial and in-frame only. The sample gives about 64,000 clones, over 60% of which show up once; 1.5% to 2% is in the top ten. Sequencing used CD4+ T cells sorted from PBMCs after 18-hour stimulation, obtained from a patient who received antiretroviral therapy. Every receptor here comes from an adult man with HIV who was CMV-seropositive. Each CDR3 is given with its conserved first and last residue. The D gene is left open where the match is weak. Expanded clones are given a class, and other clones once, few, many or no size at all.

TRBV20-1,TRBJ2-7,-,-,CSARGVEQYF,TGCAGTGCTAGAGGGGTGGAGCAGTACTTC
TRBV9,TRBJ2-1,TRBD2,-,CASSSVVQRGEYNEQFF,TGTGCCAGCAGCTCCGTAGTTCAGCGGGGGGAATACAATGAGCAGTTCTTC
TRBV6-5,TRBJ1-2,TRBD1,-,CASNGRGNRGDGYTF,TGTGCCAGCAACGGAAGGGGGAACAGGGGAGATGGCTACACCTTC
TRBV7-8,TRBJ1-5,TRBD1,-,CASSVQGYGNQPQHF,TGTGCCAGCAGCGTACAGGGGTACGGCAATCAGCCCCAGCATTTT
TRBV7-9,TRBJ2-6,TRBD1,few,CASSPDRPGANVLTF,TGTGCCAGCAGTCCGGACAGGCCTGGGGCCAACGTCCTGACTTTC
TRBV7-3,TRBJ1-2,-,few,CASSPQPLNGGNYGYTF,TGTGCCAGCAGCCCTCAGCCCCTTAACGGAGGTAACTATGGCTACACCTTC
TRBV6-1,TRBJ1-5,-,-,CASSEVWGARPQHF,TGTGCCAGCAGTGAAGTCTGGGGGGCCAGGCCCCAGCATTTT
TRBV5-1,TRBJ2-1,TRBD2,-,CASSLTSSGGADEQFF,TGCGCCAGCAGCTTGACGTCTAGCGGGGGGGCAGATGAGCAGTTCTTC
TRBV3-1/TRBV3-2,TRBJ2-1,-,-,CASSRQETPYNEQFF,TGTGCCAGCAGCCGACAGGAAACTCCCTACAATGAGCAGTTCTTC
TRBV2,TRBJ1-5,-,-,CASQEGIEPQHF,TGTGCCAGCCAGGAGGGCATTGAGCCCCAGCATTTT
TRBV5-5,TRBJ2-7,-,-,CASSLVGTQSYEQYF,TGTGCCAGCAGCTTGGTTGGGACCCAATCCTACGAGCAGTACTTC
TRBV18,TRBJ1-3,-,few,CASSPTREEGNTIYF,TGTGCCAGCTCCCCGACAAGGGAAGAAGGAAACACCATATATTTT
TRBV5-4,TRBJ1-2,-,-,CASSSGLNYGYTF,TGTGCCAGCAGCTCCGGACTGAACTATGGCTACACCTTC
TRBV27,TRBJ1-3,-,few,CASSLSQGFGNTIYF,TGTGCCAGCAGTCTATCCCAGGGTTTTGGAAACACCATATATTTT
TRBV6-2/TRBV6-3,TRBJ1-2,-,-,CASSYSLRLANYGYTF,TGTGCCAGCAGTTACTCGCTTAGGTTAGCTAACTATGGCTACACCTTC
TRBV2,TRBJ2-7,-,-,CASSDPTQDLSRKDEQYF,TGTGCCAGCAGTGACCCAACACAGGACCTCAGTAGAAAGGACGAGCAGTACTTC
TRBV12-5,TRBJ1-3,-,few,CASGLSGGGSGNTIYF,TGTGCTAGTGGTTTGAGTGGGGGCGGGTCTGGAAACACCATATATTTT
TRBV19,TRBJ2-2,-,-,CASTMGWTGELFF,TGTGCCAGTACCATGGGGTGGACCGGGGAGCTGTTTTTT
TRBV9,TRBJ2-5,TRBD1,-,CASSVQGEETQYF,TGTGCCAGCAGCGTGCAGGGGGAAGAGACCCAGTACTTC
TRBV18,TRBJ1-2,-,-,CASSPDSPYGYTF,TGTGCCAGCTCCCCGGACAGTCCCTATGGCTACACCTTC
TRBV15,TRBJ2-2,TRBD2,once,CATSRDRGLAAPGELFF,TGTGCCACCAGCAGAGATCGGGGACTAGCGGCTCCCGGGGAGCTGTTTTTT
TRBV7-9,TRBJ2-1,-,few,CASSYNEQFF,TGTGCCAGCAGCTACAATGAGCAGTTCTTC
TRBV6-1,TRBJ1-2,-,-,CASSATSGQISNYGYTF,TGTGCCAGCAGTGCCACCTCAGGACAGATCTCTAACTATGGCTACACCTTC
TRBV18,TRBJ1-5,-,-,CASSPRRGYSNQPQHF,TGTGCCAGCTCACCACGGAGGGGCTATAGCAATCAGCCCCAGCATTTT
TRBV19,TRBJ2-7,-,-,CASRAQQNSYEQYF,TGTGCCAGTAGGGCACAGCAAAACTCCTACGAGCAGTACTTC
TRBV10-3,TRBJ1-2,-,once,CAISAGQPGGYTF,TGTGCCATCAGTGCCGGACAGCCGGGAGGCTACACCTTC
TRBV9,TRBJ1-6,-,-,CASSVGLGRSSPLHF,TGTGCCAGCAGCGTGGGGTTGGGACGTAGTTCACCCCTCCACTTT
TRBV28,TRBJ2-3,TRBD2,-,CASSLKRGGSTDTQYF,TGTGCCAGCAGTTTAAAGCGGGGGGGCAGCACAGATACGCAGTATTTT
TRBV2,TRBJ1-3,-,few,CASGGAGRTIYF,TGTGCCAGCGGGGGAGCAGGTCGGACCATATATTTT
TRBV15,TRBJ1-5,-,few,CATQGPEEQPQHF,TGTGCCACCCAGGGGCCCGAGGAACAGCCCCAGCATTTT
TRBV6-4,TRBJ1-5,-,-,CASSPTPYSNQPQHF,TGTGCCAGCAGTCCAACTCCTTATAGCAATCAGCCCCAGCATTTT
TRBV5-1,TRBJ2-6,-,-,CASSWGSGANVLTF,TGCGCCAGCAGCTGGGGATCTGGGGCCAACGTCCTGACTTTC
TRBV10-3,TRBJ2-7,-,-,CAISESKTYEQYF,TGTGCCATCAGTGAGTCAAAGACCTACGAGCAGTACTTC
TRBV6-5,TRBJ2-2,TRBD1,-,CASSSRQGKTGELFF,TGTGCCAGCAGTTCCCGACAGGGTAAAACCGGGGAGCTGTTTTTT
TRBV7-9,TRBJ1-5,-,-,CASSDSNSNQPQHF,TGTGCCAGCAGCGACTCGAATAGCAATCAGCCCCAGCATTTT
TRBV19,TRBJ2-4,TRBD2,-,CASSRAGGAKNIQYF,TGTGCCAGTAGTAGGGCGGGGGGCGCCAAAAACATTCAGTACTTC
TRBV29-1,TRBJ1-1,TRBD1,-,CSAPGTGDTEAFF,TGCAGCGCGCCGGGGACAGGGGACACTGAAGCTTTCTTT
TRBV2,TRBJ2-5,-,-,CASSLGLKETQYF,TGTGCCAGCTCACTAGGACTTAAAGAGACCCAGTACTTC
TRBV7-2,TRBJ1-4,TRBD1,-,CASSLTGRNEKLFF,TGTGCCAGCAGCTTGACAGGGAGGAATGAAAAACTGTTTTTT
TRBV19,TRBJ1-6,-,-,CASSTPPRSSYNSPLHF,TGTGCCAGTAGTACCCCCCCGAGGAGCTCCTATAATTCACCCCTCCACTTT
TRBV6-1,TRBJ1-2,-,-,CASSEDLGYGYTF,TGTGCCAGCAGTGAAGATCTGGGCTATGGCTACACCTTC
TRBV11-2,TRBJ2-1,-,-,CASSLAGGLYNEQFF,TGTGCCAGCAGCTTAGCTGGGGGCCTATACAATGAGCAGTTCTTC
TRBV4-1,TRBJ2-2,-,-,CASSQVANTGELFF,TGCGCCAGCAGCCAAGTTGCGAACACCGGGGAGCTGTTTTTT
TRBV27,TRBJ1-2,-,-,CASGQPRAGNYGYTF,TGTGCCAGCGGACAGCCTCGGGCGGGGAACTATGGCTACACCTTC
TRBV6-1,TRBJ1-5,-,-,CASSEEGILSHQPQHF,TGTGCCAGCAGTGAAGAGGGGATCTTAAGCCATCAGCCCCAGCATTTT
TRBV20-1,TRBJ1-2,-,once,CSASLGAPNYGYTF,TGCAGTGCTAGTCTGGGGGCCCCAAACTATGGCTACACCTTC
TRBV19,TRBJ1-2,-,-,CASSMREANYGYTF,TGTGCCAGTAGTATGAGGGAAGCTAACTATGGCTACACCTTC
TRBV10-2,TRBJ2-7,TRBD1,few,CASRKPGQGTYEQYF,TGCGCCAGCAGGAAACCGGGACAGGGGACCTACGAGCAGTACTTC
TRBV12-5,TRBJ1-2,TRBD1,-,CASGLARDRGVDGYTF,TGTGCTAGTGGTTTGGCACGGGACAGGGGCGTAGATGGCTACACCTTC